This T cell receptor beta chain derives from a study of lymphopenia after photon versus proton radiotherapy. Whole-study findings and limits: Oligoclonal CD8+ Temra expansion after nadir drove photon patients' diversity drop. Relative stability marked proton patients; photon patients lost diversity and naive cells. Only patients who died were analyzed for survival; proton advantage is unproven.

Produced via immunoSEQ multiplex PCR; TCRdb's table is partial and in-frame only. The sample includes 50,000 to 65,000 clones, about 90% of them seen just once. As regards this clone: Its antigen is still unknown.

Germline V gives CDR1 SQVTM, CDR2 ANQGSEA. CDR3 size: 13 residues. Trimming took off 3 bases at V and 8 bases at J, with 14 bases between the two ends. The chain links TRBV29-1 to TRBJ2-1; D remains unclear. The sequencing used peripheral blood, collected from a patient treated with proton-based radiotherapy. This receptor was obtained from a man older than 75 with esophageal cancer. CDR3 sequence reads: CSVDRSGFDEQFF. DNA of the CDR3: TGCAGCGTTGACCGGTCCGGCTTTGATGAGCAGTTCTTC.